The 7 T cell receptor beta chains below all came from one sample that was sequenced in a study of tumor-infiltrating lymphocytes in localized non-small cell lung cancer. The table came from immunoSEQ multiplex PCR; TCRdb's copy has only in-frame clones and leaves some out. The profile covers roughly 15,000 clones, with more than 65% appearing a single time and about 4% taken by the ten largest. The sample comprised lung tumor tissue. The origin of the receptors is a human donor with non-small cell lung cancer.

The gene calls are TRBV5-1 and TRBJ1-2; no firm D call. In germline, CDR1 is SGHRS, CDR2 YFSETQ. Trimming cost V 0 bases and J 0 bases, with 9 bases left between them. CDR3 length equals 15 residues. CDR3 coding DNA: TGCGCCAGCAGCTTGGCCCCAATGTCTAACTATGGCTACACCTTC. This encodes CASSLAPMSNYGYTF.

The chain employs TRBV5-1 and TRBJ2-7, with D hard to call. The CDR3 contains 15 residues. Trimming removed 0 bases at V and 0 bases at J, with 10 bases between. CDR1 is SGHRS and CDR2 is YFSETQ in the germline V gene. The CDR3 loop reads CASSLVVTASYEQYF. The CDR3 nucleotides read TGCGCCAGCAGCTTGGTCGTGACGGCCTCCTACGAGCAGTACTTC.

The rearrangement uses TRBV25-1 and TRBJ2-7; maybe TRBD1 (6 bases). Deletions cut 6 bases from V and 2 bases from J, with 11 bases between. The CDR3 consists of 13 residues. Per the germline V gene, CDR1 is MGHDK and CDR2 is SYGVNS. Written as DNA, the CDR3 is TGTGCCAGCAGGTTTACAGGGACCTACGAGCAGTACTTC. It encodes CASRFTGTYEQYF.

This chain uses TRBV6-1 with TRBJ2-7; no clear D. The CDR3 is 11 amino acids. With 4 bases removed from V and 8 bases from J, the gap between germline ends came to 9 bases. The germline V gene encodes CDR1 MNHNS and CDR2 SASEGT. The CDR3 sequence is CASSATEKQYF. Here the CDR3 DNA reads TGTGCCAGCAGTGCGACCGAGAAGCAGTACTTC.

This clone was recorded only once. This chain uses TRBV4-3 with TRBJ1-6; D call uncertain. The V and J ends lost 0 bases and 6 bases respectively, with 12 bases between them. This CDR3 contains 16 residues. Germline CDR1 is LGHNA and CDR2 is YSLEER. The CDR3 reads CASSQDVTVTNSPLHF. CDR3 DNA sequence: TGCGCCAGCAGCCAAGATGTAACGGTAACTAATTCACCCCTCCACTTT.

This clone has a handful of counts. The chain employs TRBV2 and TRBJ2-5; D ambiguous. The CDR3 runs 11 residues. Germline CDR1 is SNHLY and CDR2 is FYNNEI. V was cut by 8 bases and J by 5 bases, with 9 bases left in between. CDR3 DNA: TGTGCCAGCCTCTCATGGGAGACCCAGTACTTC. Encoded protein: CASLSWETQYF.

The chain couples TRBV6-6 to TRBJ2-7, with 9 bases aligning to TRBD2. The CDR3 spans 14 residues. With 6 bases clipped from V and 4 bases from J, the junction kept 7 bases outside the gene matches. Germline V gene sequence: CDR1 MNHNY, CDR2 SVGAGI (reference sequence). The CDR3 is CASSTGSGSYEQYF. The DNA for the CDR3 is TGTGCCAGCAGCACGGGTAGCGGGAGTTACGAGCAGTACTTC.